This TCR beta chain was profiled in a study of cytomegalovirus exposure and HLA in healthy donors. Whole-study results and caveats: Later work associated 16,951 TCR beta sequences with HLA alleles at 0.05 false discovery rate.

The table lists this clone with a few counts. The antigen is undetermined. The study ran its PCR with 60 Vbeta and 13 Jbeta primers. Only in-frame clones appear in the TCRdb table, and some are missing; sequencing was by immunoSEQ multiplex PCR. The table records about 180,000 clones, under 85% of them present only once. CDR3 size: 13 residues. V lost 6 bases and J 6 bases, leaving 13 bases between the germline ends. From germline, CDR1 is MNHEY and CDR2 SVGAGI. Sequencing input: PBMCs. This clonotype was sampled from a man in his late teens or twenties in good health and CMV-seronegative. The rearrangement links TRBV6-5 to TRBJ2-3; D call uncertain. CDR3 nucleotides: TGTGCCAGCAGACGCCCCGCGGATGATACGCAGTATTTT. It translates to CASRRPADDTQYF.